Given below is one T cell receptor beta chain in context. Its antigen is unidentified. Sequenced by immunoSEQ multiplex PCR; TCRdb stores in-frame clones only, minus some. The table lists over a million clones, roughly 96% of them singletons. The sample is drawn from a study of shared clonotypes between healthy human individuals. Overall study findings and caveats: Rarefaction indicated that sorted-subset sequencing remained incomplete although depth was large. Non-shared clonotypes were found to have lower generation probabilities than the clonotypes that were shared by all four of the sorted-subset donors.

Donors comprised only Caucasian adults living in Nashville, Tennessee. V was trimmed by 4 bases and J by 4 bases, leaving 10 bases between them. The CDR3 sequence is 13 residues long. Per the germline V gene, CDR1 is SGHAT and CDR2 is FQDESV (reference sequence). The sequenced material came from naive CD4+ T cells sorted from blood. As for subset: CD45RA+ positively selected. This receptor was identified in a man aged 30 to 39 in good health. The chain combines TRBV11-1 with TRBJ2-5, with TRBD1 as a possible D gene (6 bases). CDR3 coding DNA: TGTGCCAGCAGCTACGGGACAACAGAGACCCAGTACTTC. Protein sequence: CASSYGTTETQYF.